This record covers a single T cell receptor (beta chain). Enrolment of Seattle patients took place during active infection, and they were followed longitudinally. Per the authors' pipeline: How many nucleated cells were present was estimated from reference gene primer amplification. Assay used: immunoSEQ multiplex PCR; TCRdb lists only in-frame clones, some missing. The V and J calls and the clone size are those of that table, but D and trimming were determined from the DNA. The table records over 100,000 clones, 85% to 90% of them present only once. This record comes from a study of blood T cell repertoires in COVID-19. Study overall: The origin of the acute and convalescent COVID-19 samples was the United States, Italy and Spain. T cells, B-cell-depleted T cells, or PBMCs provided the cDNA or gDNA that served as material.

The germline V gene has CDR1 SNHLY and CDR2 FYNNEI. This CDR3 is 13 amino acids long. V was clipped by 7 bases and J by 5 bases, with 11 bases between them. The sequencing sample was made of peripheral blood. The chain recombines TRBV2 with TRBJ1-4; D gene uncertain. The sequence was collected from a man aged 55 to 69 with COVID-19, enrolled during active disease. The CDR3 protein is CASIMAENEKLFF. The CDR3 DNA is TGTGCCAGCATTATGGCAGAAAATGAAAAACTGTTTTTT.